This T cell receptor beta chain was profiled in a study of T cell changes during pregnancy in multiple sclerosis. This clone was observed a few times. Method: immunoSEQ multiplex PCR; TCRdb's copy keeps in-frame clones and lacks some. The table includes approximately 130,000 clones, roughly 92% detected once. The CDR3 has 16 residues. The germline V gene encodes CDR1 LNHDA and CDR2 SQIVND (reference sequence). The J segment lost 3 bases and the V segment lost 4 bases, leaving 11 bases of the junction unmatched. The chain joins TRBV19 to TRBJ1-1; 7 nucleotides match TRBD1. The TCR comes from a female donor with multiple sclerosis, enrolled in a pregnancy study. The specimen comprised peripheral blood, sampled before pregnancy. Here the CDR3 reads CASSTWTGQLDTEAFF. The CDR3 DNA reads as TGTGCCAGTAGTACCTGGACAGGACAATTAGACACTGAAGCTTTCTTT. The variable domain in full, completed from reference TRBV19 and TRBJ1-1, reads DGGITQSPKYLFRKEGQNVTLSCEQNLNHDAMYWYRQDPGQGLRLIYYSQIVNDFQKGDIAEGYSVSREKKESFPLTVTSAQKNPTAFYLCASSTWTGQLDTEAFFGQGTRLTVV.